The rows below give T cell receptor beta chains drawn from one sample of a study of T cells after yellow fever vaccination. MiXCR was run by TCRdb on the 5' RACE reads, yielding one entry per CDR3 protein. The repertoire holds some 320,000 distinct CDR3 sequences, with over 4% as singletons. The sample consisted of PBMCs, taken 5 days after the yellow fever booster vaccination. These receptors all come from a man between 18 and 35 years old who received the YFV17D yellow fever vaccine. Both conserved end residues are part of each CDR3. D genes are given only for firm matches. Expanded clones are given a class, and other clones once, few, many or no size at all.

16,.,.,TRBV20-1,TRBJ1-3,CSASKGGRVAGNTIYF,TGCAGTGCTAGTAAGGGGGGCAGAGTTGCTGGAAACACCATATATTTT
13,.,many,TRBV29-1,TRBJ1-2,CSVEEWTSRGYTF,TGCAGCGTTGAAGAATGGACCTCCCGGGGCTACACCTTC
15,.,few,TRBV5-1,TRBJ2-3,CASSFRLASTDTQYF,TGCGCCAGCAGCTTCCGGCTAGCTTCCACAGATACGCAGTATTTT
16,TRBD1,many,TRBV3-1,TRBJ2-7,CASSQAGTAPGYEQYF,TGTGCCAGCAGCCAAGCCGGGACAGCGCCGGGCTACGAGCAGTACTTC
15,TRBD2,many,TRBV7-2,TRBJ2-1,CASSFLAGAYNEQFF,TGTGCCAGCAGTTTCTTAGCGGGGGCATACAATGAGCAGTTCTTC
14,.,.,TRBV27,TRBJ2-3,CASTLGPGIDTQYF,TGTGCCAGCACCTTAGGGCCAGGGATAGATACGCAGTATTTT
13,.,few,TRBV29-1,TRBJ2-7,CSVGKQETYEQYF,TGCAGCGTGGGGAAGCAGGAGACATACGAGCAGTACTTC
18,.,few,TRBV20-1,TRBJ2-5,CSARDWMIPAGRKETQYF,TGCAGTGCTAGAGATTGGATGATCCCAGCGGGTAGGAAAGAGACCCAGTACTTC
14,.,few,TRBV5-1,TRBJ2-5,CASSLGVASETQYF,TGCGCCAGCAGCTTAGGGGTGGCCTCAGAGACCCAGTACTTC
14,.,.,TRBV20-1,TRBJ2-3,CSARSWLGSDTQYF,TGCAGTGCTAGGTCGTGGCTGGGCTCAGATACGCAGTATTTT
13,.,.,TRBV7-6,TRBJ2-7,CACSPRWTYEQYF,TGTGCCTGCAGCCCCAGATGGACCTACGAGCAGTACTTC
16,TRBD2,many,TRBV7-3,TRBJ2-3,CASSLTPSGGTDTQYF,TGTGCCAGCAGCTTAACCCCTAGCGGGGGCACAGATACGCAGTATTTT
14,TRBD1,few,TRBV28,TRBJ2-5,CAAGGQGSGKTQYF,TGTGCCGCAGGAGGACAGGGTAGTGGAAAGACCCAGTACTTC
13,TRBD1,many,TRBV5-1,TRBJ2-7,CASSPDRGYEQYF,TGCGCCAGCAGCCCAGACAGGGGATACGAGCAGTACTTC
13,.,.,TRBV30,TRBJ2-4,CAWSVGRQNIQYF,TGTGCCTGGAGTGTTGGTCGCCAAAACATTCAGTACTTC
12,.,many,TRBV5-1,TRBJ2-4,CASSWDGNIQYF,TGCGCCAGCAGCTGGGACGGAAACATTCAGTACTTC
14,.,.,TRBV6-2/TRBV6-3,TRBJ2-7,CASSYSSYSYEQYF,TGTGCCAGCAGTTACTCGAGTTACAGCTACGAGCAGTACTTC
13,.,.,TRBV3-1,TRBJ1-3,CASSQGDKNTIYF,TGTGCCAGCAGCCAAGGCGATAAAAACACCATATATTTT
16,TRBD2,few,TRBV7-2,TRBJ2-3,CASSSLAGGVTDTQYF,TGTGCCAGCAGCTCCTTAGCGGGGGGGGTCACAGATACGCAGTATTTT
12,.,.,TRBV5-4,TRBJ2-1,CASTKGANEQFF,TGTGCCAGCACCAAGGGCGCCAATGAGCAGTTCTTC
16,TRBD1,.,TRBV6-5,TRBJ1-6,CASSYRGGQAGSPLHF,TGTGCCAGCAGTTACCGGGGGGGACAGGCAGGCTCACCCCTCCACTTT
17,.,many,TRBV6-1,TRBJ1-6,CASSDYQGLSYNSPLHF,TGTGCCAGCAGTGACTATCAGGGATTATCCTATAATTCACCCCTCCACTTT
14,TRBD1,.,TRBV7-2,TRBJ1-2,CASSLQDRVYGYTF,TGTGCCAGCAGCCTCCAGGACAGGGTCTATGGCTACACCTTC
16,.,.,TRBV29-1,TRBJ2-1,CSVEVGVGRTYNEQFF,TGCAGCGTTGAAGTGGGGGTAGGCAGGACCTACAATGAGCAGTTCTTC
18,TRBD1,many,TRBV5-1,TRBJ1-5,CASSSTREVGQDNQPQHF,TGCGCCAGCAGCTCGACAAGGGAGGTAGGACAGGACAATCAGCCCCAGCATTTT
15,TRBD2,.,TRBV5-1,TRBJ2-3,CASSLLAGGQDTQYF,TGCGCCAGCAGCCTCCTAGCGGGGGGGCAAGATACGCAGTATTTT
15,.,few,TRBV9,TRBJ1-6,CASSVVGTGNSPLHF,TGTGCCAGCAGCGTAGTCGGGACGGGTAATTCACCCCTCCACTTT
18,TRBD1,.,TRBV6-5,TRBJ1-2,CASLGVGDRFKGYYGYTF,TGTGCCAGCCTCGGAGTCGGGGACAGATTTAAGGGGTACTATGGCTACACCTTC
16,TRBD2,few,TRBV18,TRBJ2-5,CASSPRTAGGPETQYF,TGTGCCAGCTCACCAAGGACGGCGGGGGGGCCAGAGACCCAGTACTTC